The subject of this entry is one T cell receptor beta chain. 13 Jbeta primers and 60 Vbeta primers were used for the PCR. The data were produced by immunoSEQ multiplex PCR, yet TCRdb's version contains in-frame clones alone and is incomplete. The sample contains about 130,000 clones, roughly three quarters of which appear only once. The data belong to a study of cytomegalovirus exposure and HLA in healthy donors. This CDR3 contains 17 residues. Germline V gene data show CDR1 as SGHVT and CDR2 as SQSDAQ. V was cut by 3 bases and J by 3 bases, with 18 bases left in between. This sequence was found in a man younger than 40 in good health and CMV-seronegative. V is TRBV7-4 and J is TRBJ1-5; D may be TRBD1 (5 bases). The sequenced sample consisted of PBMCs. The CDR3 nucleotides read TGTGCCAGCAGCTTTTTCTGGGGGAGGGAGGACAATCAGCCCCAGCATTTT. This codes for CASSFFWGREDNQPQHF.